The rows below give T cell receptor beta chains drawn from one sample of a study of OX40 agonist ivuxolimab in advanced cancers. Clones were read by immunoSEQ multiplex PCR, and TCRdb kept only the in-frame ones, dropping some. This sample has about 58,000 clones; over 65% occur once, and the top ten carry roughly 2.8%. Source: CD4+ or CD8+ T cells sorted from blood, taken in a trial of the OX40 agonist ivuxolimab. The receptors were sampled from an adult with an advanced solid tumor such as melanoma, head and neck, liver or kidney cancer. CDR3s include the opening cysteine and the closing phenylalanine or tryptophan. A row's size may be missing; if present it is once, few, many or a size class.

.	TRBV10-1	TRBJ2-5	CASRETGEGWETQYF
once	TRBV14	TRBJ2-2	CASSQDVGARRGGELFF
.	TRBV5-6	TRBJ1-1	CASSLGTGLEAFF
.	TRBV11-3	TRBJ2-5	CASSPGETQYF
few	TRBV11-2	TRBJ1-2	CASSLEWQGSLYGYTF
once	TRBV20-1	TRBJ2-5	CSAPTWETQYF
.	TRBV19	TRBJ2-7	CASSITTETYEQYF
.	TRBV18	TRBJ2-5	CASSPQGETRTQYF
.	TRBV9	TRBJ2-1	CASGRQGASNEQFF
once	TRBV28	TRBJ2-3	CASSYLIGTGGDTQYF
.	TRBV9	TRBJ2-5	CASSVDEGETQYF
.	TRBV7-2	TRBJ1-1	CASRLLTEGGEAFF
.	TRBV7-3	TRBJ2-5	CASSSGLAGSEETQYF
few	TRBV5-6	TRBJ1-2	CASSLLSRRTNYGYTF
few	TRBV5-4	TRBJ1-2	CASSLEAGGRHGYTF
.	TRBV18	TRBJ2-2	CASSPPTNTGELFF
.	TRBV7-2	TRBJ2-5	CASSPESETQYF
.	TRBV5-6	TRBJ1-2	CASSLAESYGYTF
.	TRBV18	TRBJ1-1	CASSPDTVGTEAFF
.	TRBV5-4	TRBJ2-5	CASSLVGQVRETQYF
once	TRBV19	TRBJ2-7	CASSPLRGRGSYEQYF
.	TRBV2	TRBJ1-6	CASRGDSYNSPLHF
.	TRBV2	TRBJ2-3	CASSGTSRSDTQYF
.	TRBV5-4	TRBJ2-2	CASSFRGGANTGELFF
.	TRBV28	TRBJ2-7	CASSFGGARSYEQYF
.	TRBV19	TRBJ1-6	CASSIDPLRWVPEGLYNSPLHF
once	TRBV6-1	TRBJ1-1	CASRGDRTRRTEAFF
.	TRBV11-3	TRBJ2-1	CASSSSQDSGEQFF
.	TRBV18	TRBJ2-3	CASSLGPDTQYF
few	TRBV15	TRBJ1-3	CATSYGPGNTIYF
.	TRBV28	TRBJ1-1	CASSLVGGANTEAFF
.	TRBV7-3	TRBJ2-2	CASSLTGMGTNTGELFF